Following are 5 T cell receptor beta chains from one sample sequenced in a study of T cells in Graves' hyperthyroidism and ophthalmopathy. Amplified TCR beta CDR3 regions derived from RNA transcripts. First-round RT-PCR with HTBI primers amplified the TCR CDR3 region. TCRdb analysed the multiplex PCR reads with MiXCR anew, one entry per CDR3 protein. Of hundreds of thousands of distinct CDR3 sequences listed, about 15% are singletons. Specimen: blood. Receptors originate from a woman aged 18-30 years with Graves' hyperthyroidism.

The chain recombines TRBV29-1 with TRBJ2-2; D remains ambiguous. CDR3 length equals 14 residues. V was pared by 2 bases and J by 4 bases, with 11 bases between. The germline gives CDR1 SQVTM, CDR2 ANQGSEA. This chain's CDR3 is CSVEIGDSTGELFF. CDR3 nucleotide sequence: TGCAGCGTTGAAATCGGAGATAGCACCGGGGAGCTGTTTTTT.

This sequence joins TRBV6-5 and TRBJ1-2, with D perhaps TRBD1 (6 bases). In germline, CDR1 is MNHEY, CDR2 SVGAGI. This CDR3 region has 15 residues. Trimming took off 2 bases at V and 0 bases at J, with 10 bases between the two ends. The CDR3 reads CASSYRQGTNYGYTF. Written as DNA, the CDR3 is TGTGCCAGCAGTTACAGGCAGGGGACTAACTATGGCTACACCTTC.

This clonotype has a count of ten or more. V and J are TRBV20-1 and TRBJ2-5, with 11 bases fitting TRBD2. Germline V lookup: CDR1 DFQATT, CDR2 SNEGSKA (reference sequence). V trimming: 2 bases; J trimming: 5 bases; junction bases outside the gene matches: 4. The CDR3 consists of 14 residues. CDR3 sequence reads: CSARSSGRIETQYF. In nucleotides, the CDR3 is TGCAGTGCTAGATCTAGCGGGAGGATTGAGACCCAGTACTTC.

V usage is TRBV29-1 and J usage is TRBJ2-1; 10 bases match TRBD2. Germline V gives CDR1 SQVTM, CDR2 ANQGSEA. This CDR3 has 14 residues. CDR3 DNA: TGCGGGGCTGCTAGCGGGAGCTCCTACAATGAGCAGTTCTTC. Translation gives CGAASGSSYNEQFF.

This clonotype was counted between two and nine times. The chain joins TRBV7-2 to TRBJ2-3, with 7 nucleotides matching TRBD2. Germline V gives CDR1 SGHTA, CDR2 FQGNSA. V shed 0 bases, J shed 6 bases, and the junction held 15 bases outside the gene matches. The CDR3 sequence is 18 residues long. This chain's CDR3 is CASSLAPTGRARGDTQYF. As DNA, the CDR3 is TGTGCCAGCAGCTTAGCGCCAACCGGACGGGCGCGGGGGGATACGCAGTATTTT.